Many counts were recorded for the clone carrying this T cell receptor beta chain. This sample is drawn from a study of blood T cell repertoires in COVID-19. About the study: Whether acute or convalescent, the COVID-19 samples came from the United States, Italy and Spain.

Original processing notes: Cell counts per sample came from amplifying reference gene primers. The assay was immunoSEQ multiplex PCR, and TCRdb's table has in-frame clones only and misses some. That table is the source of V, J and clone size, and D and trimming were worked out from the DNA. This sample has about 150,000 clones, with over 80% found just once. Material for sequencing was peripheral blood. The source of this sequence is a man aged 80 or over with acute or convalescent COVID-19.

The CDR3 sequence: CASSLGLGYGYTF. The CDR3, as DNA: TGTGCCAGCAGCTTAGGGCTTGGCTATGGCTACACCTTC. The V and J genes are TRBV7-2 and TRBJ1-2, with D unclear. The CDR3 consists of 13 residues. V lost 1 base and J 4 bases, leaving 7 bases between the germline ends. Looked up from germline, CDR1 is SGHTA and CDR2 is FQGNSA.